These T cell receptor beta chains were read from a single sample in a study of PD-1 blockade in classical Hodgkin lymphoma. Only in-frame clones appear in the TCRdb table, and some are missing; sequencing was by immunoSEQ multiplex PCR. Of over 75,000 clones listed, roughly nine tenths are singletons. The sequencing here drew on peripheral blood mononuclear cells (PBMCs), taken before the fourth cycle of nivolumab. These receptors were collected from a human donor with classical Hodgkin lymphoma. The CDR3 runs from the conserved cysteine through the conserved F or W. The D gene is left open where the match is weak. Clone size appears in some rows only: once, few, many, or a class for an expanded clone.

14	NA	TRBV27	TRBD1	TRBJ2-7	TGTGCCAGCAGTTTATCGACAGGGGGTTACGAGCAGTACTTC	CASSLSTGGYEQYF
14	NA	TRBV9	NA	TRBJ2-7	TGTGCCAGCAGCGTAGTCGACGACACCTACGAGCAGTACTTC	CASSVVDDTYEQYF
15	NA	TRBV6-4	TRBD1	TRBJ2-2	TGTGCCAGCAGTGAAGGGACAGATAACACCGGGGAGCTGTTTTTT	CASSEGTDNTGELFF
13	NA	TRBV28	NA	TRBJ2-1	TGTGCCAGCACGGGACGAACCTACAATGAGCAGTTCTTC	CASTGRTYNEQFF
14	once	TRBV5-1	NA	TRBJ2-5	TGCGCCAGCAGCTTGGGGGGAGGTGGAGAGACCCAGTACTTC	CASSLGGGGETQYF
17	NA	TRBV11-2	NA	TRBJ2-2	TGTGCCAGCAGCTTATTCTTTAGTCCCCTGAACACCGGGGAGCTGTTTTTT	CASSLFFSPLNTGELFF
13	NA	TRBV27	TRBD2	TRBJ2-1	TGTGCCGCACGCGGGGGTTCCTACAATGAGCAGTTCTTC	CAARGGSYNEQFF
14	NA	TRBV28	NA	TRBJ1-2	TGTGCCAGCAGACCCAGTCGGTTAACTATGGGCTACACCTTC	CASRPSRLTMGYTF
16	NA	TRBV9	NA	TRBJ2-7	TGTGCCAGCAGCGTAGCTGCAGTTTCAAGCTCCTACGAGCAGTACTTC	CASSVAAVSSSYEQYF
17	NA	TRBV7-9	TRBD2	TRBJ2-3	TGTGCCAGCAGCTCAGGGCTAGCGGGGGGTTTCACAGATACGCAGTATTTT	CASSSGLAGGFTDTQYF
11	NA	TRBV30	NA	TRBJ1-1	TGTGCCTGGAGTGTACCCCACCCAACTTTCTTT	CAWSVPHPTFF
12	few	TRBV9	NA	TRBJ1-2	TGTGCCAGCAGCGGGGACGGATATGGCTACACCTTC	CASSGDGYGYTF
12	few	TRBV18	NA	TRBJ2-1	TGTGCCAGCTCACCGGCAGGGCATGAGCAGTTCTTC	CASSPAGHEQFF
15	NA	TRBV5-6	TRBD1	TRBJ2-5	TGTGCCAGCAGCCCGGTGACAGGGTCTGGAGAGACCCAGTACTTC	CASSPVTGSGETQYF
14	NA	TRBV6-4	NA	TRBJ1-2	TGTGCCAGCAGTGACTCGCTTGGGTTGGGAGGCTACACCTTC	CASSDSLGLGGYTF
17	NA	TRBV25-1	TRBD2	TRBJ2-1	TGTGCCAGCAGTGAGCCCCTAGCGGGGGGGCCGGGCAATGAGCAGTTCTTC	CASSEPLAGGPGNEQFF
11	NA	TRBV10-2	NA	TRBJ1-2	TGCGCCAGCAGTGAGGGGGATGGCTACACCTTC	CASSEGDGYTF
15	NA	TRBV7-3	TRBD2	TRBJ2-7	TGTGCCAGCAGCTTAACTAGCGGGGGTTCCTACGAGCAGTACTTC	CASSLTSGGSYEQYF
16	NA	TRBV5-1	NA	TRBJ2-3	TGCGCCAGCAGCTTGGAGTCGGGGGCCAGCACAGATACGCAGTATTTT	CASSLESGASTDTQYF
17	once	TRBV5-4	NA	TRBJ1-6	TGTGCCAGCAGCATTCGACCTGGGGGGACCAGTCCCTCACCCCTCCACTTT	CASSIRPGGTSPSPLHF
15	NA	TRBV2	NA	TRBJ1-4	TGTGCCAGCAGTGAAATCGGCAGGGGAAGGGTAAAACTGTTTTTT	CASSEIGRGRVKLFF
14	few	TRBV4-1	NA	TRBJ1-5	TGCGCCAGCAGCCCCAATGACCGGCCTCAGCCCCAGCATTTT	CASSPNDRPQPQHF
15	NA	TRBV9	NA	TRBJ2-2	TGTGCCAGCAGCGTAGGTTATGGGGCGGCCGGGGAGCTGTTTTTT	CASSVGYGAAGELFF
17	once	TRBV5-1	NA	TRBJ2-5	TGCGCCAGCAGCTTGGGGATGGGGGACACAGGGATGGAGACCCAGTACTTC	CASSLGMGDTGMETQYF
15	NA	TRBV28	NA	TRBJ1-6	TGTGCCAGCAGTTTATCCAGCCATAGGAATTCACCCCTCCACTTT	CASSLSSHRNSPLHF
13	NA	TRBV27	NA	TRBJ1-6	TGTGCCAGCAGTTCCCCGGATAATTCACCCCTCCACTTT	CASSSPDNSPLHF
16	NA	TRBV19	NA	TRBJ1-1	TGTGCCAGTAGTACGCAGACACTGGTCTTGAACACTGAAGCTTTCTTT	CASSTQTLVLNTEAFF
14	NA	TRBV18	TRBD2	TRBJ2-7	TGTGCCAGCTCAAGACTAGCGGGGGCTGCCGAGCAGTACTTC	CASSRLAGAAEQYF
14	NA	TRBV5-6	NA	TRBJ2-2	TGTGCCAGCAGCCCTGTTGGGTTCACCGGGGAGCTGTTTTTT	CASSPVGFTGELFF
13	NA	TRBV5-5	NA	TRBJ2-1	TGTGCCAGCAGCTATCTAGGGGGTAATGAGCAGTTCTTC	CASSYLGGNEQFF
15	NA	TRBV19	NA	TRBJ1-2	TGTGCCAGTACTAACGACCGGGGGGACGGCTATGGCTACACCTTC	CASTNDRGDGYGYTF
14	NA	TRBV9	NA	TRBJ1-6	TGTGCCAGCAGCGTGGGACTGATTAATTCACCCCTCCACTTT	CASSVGLINSPLHF
14	NA	TRBV28	TRBD1	TRBJ2-1	TGTGCCAGCAGTTTATCCGGGACAGGGGGTGAGCAGTTCTTC	CASSLSGTGGEQFF
15	NA	TRBV4-3	TRBD2	TRBJ2-7	TGCGCCAGCAGCCAAGAGGGAGCGGGGTATCACGAGCAGTACTTC	CASSQEGAGYHEQYF
16	NA	TRBV5-4	NA	TRBJ1-1	TGTGCCAGCAGCTTAGATTCCCGGACAGCGAACACTGAAGCTTTCTTT	CASSLDSRTANTEAFF
15	NA	TRBV2	NA	TRBJ2-2	TGTGCCAGCCACAAGCAGACCGCGAACACCGGGGAGCTGTTTTTT	CASHKQTANTGELFF
15	NA	TRBV6-5	TRBD1	TRBJ2-7	TGTGCCAGCAGGGGCATCGGACAGGAGAAATACGAGCAGTACTTC	CASRGIGQEKYEQYF
16	NA	TRBV5-1	TRBD1	TRBJ1-1	TGCGCCAGCAGCCGGGAGTCCCGGGACAGACACACTGAAGCTTTCTTT	CASSRESRDRHTEAFF
16	NA	TRBV11-2	TRBD1	TRBJ2-1	TGTGCCAGCAGCTTAGCGCGGACAGGGGCCTACAATGAGCAGTTCTTC	CASSLARTGAYNEQFF
13	NA	TRBV10-3	NA	TRBJ2-2	TGTGCCATCAGTGGGGACGCCACCGGGGAGCTGTTTTTT	CAISGDATGELFF
17	few	TRBV6-1	TRBD2	TRBJ2-3	TGTGCCAGCAGTGAAAGTGTTAGCGGGGGGGTCAGCGATACGCAGTATTTT	CASSESVSGGVSDTQYF
16	NA	TRBV5-1	TRBD2	TRBJ2-5	TGCGCCAGCAGGCCCACTCTGCGGGGGGCCCCAGAGACCCAGTACTTC	CASRPTLRGAPETQYF
14	NA	TRBV27	TRBD2	TRBJ2-7	TGTGCCAGCAGTTTATTCCCTAGCGGGGGCGAGCAGTACTTC	CASSLFPSGGEQYF
13	NA	TRBV9	TRBD1	TRBJ1-1	TGTGCCAGCAGCCCAGGGGGTGGGACTGAAGCTTTCTTT	CASSPGGGTEAFF
18	NA	TRBV4-1	NA	TRBJ2-1	TGCGCCAGCAGCCAAGTGGATATGGGACTCAGCTCCTACAATGAGCAGTTCTTC	CASSQVDMGLSSYNEQFF
20	NA	TRBV28	TRBD2	TRBJ2-1	TGTGCCAGCAGTTTATCACGCCTAGCGGGGGGGCCGAGCTCCTACAATGAGCAGTTCTTC	CASSLSRLAGGPSSYNEQFF
15	NA	TRBV7-6	NA	TRBJ1-6	TGTGCCAGCAGCTTCCGGGACCAGGGCGAGTCACCCCTCCACTTT	CASSFRDQGESPLHF
15	NA	TRBV11-2	NA	TRBJ1-6	TGTGCCAGCAGCTTACAGGGCTCCTATAATTCACCCCTCCACTTT	CASSLQGSYNSPLHF